This TCR beta chain derives from a study of technical replicates of blood from a few donors (dated by TCRdb to 2016 to 2017). The CDR3 runs 15 amino acids, cysteine and phenylalanine included. Kept here is only the CDR3 DNA, which spans 45 bases and is read in frame from base 1. CDR1 and CDR2 were assigned from the germline V gene (reference sequence) as WNHNN and SYGVQD. V ends up 6 bases short and J 1 base short, with an unmatched junction base count of 8. Concerning this clone: Its antigen specificity is not known. Qualities for individual bases were not recorded, and no much larger clone is one base off.

The library was produced with the immunoSEQ multiplex PCR assay. TCRdb mirrors the immuneACCESS table, restricted to in-frame sequences. Some clones are absent from its copies; in checked studies, under half trace to an unresolved V gene, and the reason for the others is unknown. Counted in this sample were more than 80,000 clones; 95% of them appeared once. The top ten constitute over 0.2% of the sample. Here the chain combines TRBV10-1 and TRBJ1-1; 7 nucleotides in the junction match TRBD1. Source material: T cells isolated from PBMCs. This TCR derives from a human donor in good health. The nucleotides are TGCGCCAGCAGATTAACAGGGGACCCGAACACTGAAGCTTTCTTT. This codes for CASRLTGDPNTEAFF.